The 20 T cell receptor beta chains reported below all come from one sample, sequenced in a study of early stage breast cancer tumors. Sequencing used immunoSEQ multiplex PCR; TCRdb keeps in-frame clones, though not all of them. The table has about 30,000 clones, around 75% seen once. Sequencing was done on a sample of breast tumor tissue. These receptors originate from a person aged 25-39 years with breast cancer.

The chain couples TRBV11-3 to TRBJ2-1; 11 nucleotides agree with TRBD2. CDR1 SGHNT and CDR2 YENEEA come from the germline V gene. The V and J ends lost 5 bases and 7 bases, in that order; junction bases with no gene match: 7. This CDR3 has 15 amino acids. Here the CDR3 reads CASSLLGLAENEQFF. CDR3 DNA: TGTGCCAGCAGCCTACTGGGACTAGCGGAAAATGAGCAGTTCTTC.

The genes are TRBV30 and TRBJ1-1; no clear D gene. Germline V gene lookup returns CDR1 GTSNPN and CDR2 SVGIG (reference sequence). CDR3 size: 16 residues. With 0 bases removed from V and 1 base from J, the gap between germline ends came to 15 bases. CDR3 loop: CAWSVRRRPTNTEAFF. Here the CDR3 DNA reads TGTGCCTGGAGTGTACGTCGTAGACCGACGAACACTGAAGCTTTCTTT.

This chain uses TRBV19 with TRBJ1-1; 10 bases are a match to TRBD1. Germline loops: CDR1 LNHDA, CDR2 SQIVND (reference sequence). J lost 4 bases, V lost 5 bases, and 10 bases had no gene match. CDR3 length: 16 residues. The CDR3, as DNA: TGTGCCAGTAGTCCCCCCCGGACAGGGGGATTCACTGAAGCTTTCTTT. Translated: CASSPPRTGGFTEAFF.

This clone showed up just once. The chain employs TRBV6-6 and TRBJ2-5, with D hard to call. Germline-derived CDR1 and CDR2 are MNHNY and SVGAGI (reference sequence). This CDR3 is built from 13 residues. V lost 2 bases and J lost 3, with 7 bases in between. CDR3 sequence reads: CASSYIGEETQYF. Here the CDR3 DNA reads TGTGCCAGCAGTTACATTGGGGAAGAGACCCAGTACTTC.

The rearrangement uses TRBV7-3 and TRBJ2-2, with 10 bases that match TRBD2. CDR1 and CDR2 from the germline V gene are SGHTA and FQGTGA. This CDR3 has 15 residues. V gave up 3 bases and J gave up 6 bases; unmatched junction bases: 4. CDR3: CASSFRSGRSGELFF. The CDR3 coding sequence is TGTGCCAGCAGCTTTCGTAGCGGGAGGTCCGGGGAGCTGTTTTTT. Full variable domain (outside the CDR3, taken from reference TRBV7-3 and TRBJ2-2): GAGVSQTPSNKVTEKGKYVELRCDPISGHTALYWYRQSLGQGPEFLIYFQGTGAADDSGLPNDRFFAVRPEGSVSTLKIQRTERGDSAVYLCASSFRSGRSGELFFGEGSRLTVL.

The CDR3, as DNA: TGTGCCAGCAGGTCCGGGAGCGCCTGGGAGCAGTACTTC. Its protein is CASRSGSAWEQYF. The chain joins TRBV6-5 to TRBJ2-7, with D possibly TRBD2 on 6 matching bases. V was pared by 6 bases and J by 7 bases, with 16 bases between. Germline V gene data show CDR1 as MNHEY and CDR2 as SVGAGI. This CDR3 comprises 13 residues.

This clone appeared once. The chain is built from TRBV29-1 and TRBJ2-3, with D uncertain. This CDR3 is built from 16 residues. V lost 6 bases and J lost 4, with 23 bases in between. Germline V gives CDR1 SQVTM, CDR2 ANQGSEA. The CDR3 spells CSVGLRTESGADTQYF. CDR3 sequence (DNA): TGCAGCGTAGGGCTCAGAACAGAGTCTGGCGCAGATACGCAGTATTTT.

Here the CDR3 reads CASSLGGADTQYF. Here the CDR3 DNA reads TGTGCCAGCAGCTTAGGAGGGGCTGATACGCAGTATTTT. The chain combines TRBV7-8 with TRBJ2-3, with D perhaps given as TRBD1 or TRBD2 (5 bases each). CDR3 length: 13 amino acids. The V gene's germline CDR1 is SGHVS and CDR2 FQNEAQ. V was clipped by 1 base and J by 6 bases, with 8 bases between them.

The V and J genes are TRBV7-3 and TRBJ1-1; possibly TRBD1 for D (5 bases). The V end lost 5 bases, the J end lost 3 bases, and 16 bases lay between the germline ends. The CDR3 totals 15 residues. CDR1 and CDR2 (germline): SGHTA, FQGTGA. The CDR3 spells CASSPGKGWDTEAFF. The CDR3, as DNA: TGTGCCAGCAGCCCCGGAAAGGGGTGGGACACTGAAGCTTTCTTT.

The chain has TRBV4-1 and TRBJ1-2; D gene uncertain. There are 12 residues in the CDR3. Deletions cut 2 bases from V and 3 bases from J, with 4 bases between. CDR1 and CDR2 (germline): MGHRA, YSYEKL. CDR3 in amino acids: CASSQSDYGYTF. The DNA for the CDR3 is TGCGCCAGCAGCCAAAGCGACTATGGCTACACCTTC.

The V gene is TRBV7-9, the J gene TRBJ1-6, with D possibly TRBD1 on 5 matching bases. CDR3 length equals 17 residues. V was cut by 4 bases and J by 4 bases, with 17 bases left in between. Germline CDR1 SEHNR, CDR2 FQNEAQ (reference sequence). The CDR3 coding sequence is TGTGCCAGCAGCTCGGGGCAGGGCGAGACTTATAATTCACCCCTCCACTTT. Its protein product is CASSSGQGETYNSPLHF. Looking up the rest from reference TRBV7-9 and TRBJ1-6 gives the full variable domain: DTGVSQNPRHKITKRGQNVTFRCDPISEHNRLYWYRQTLGQGPEFLTYFQNEAQLEKSRLLSDRFSAERPKGSFSTLEIQRTEQGDSAMYLCASSSGQGETYNSPLHFGNGTRLTVT.

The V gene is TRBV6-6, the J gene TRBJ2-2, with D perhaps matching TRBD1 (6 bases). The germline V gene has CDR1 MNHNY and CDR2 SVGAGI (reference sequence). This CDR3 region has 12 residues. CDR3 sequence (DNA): TGTGCGGCAGGGGAGAACACCGGGGAGCTGTTTTTT. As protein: CAAGENTGELFF.

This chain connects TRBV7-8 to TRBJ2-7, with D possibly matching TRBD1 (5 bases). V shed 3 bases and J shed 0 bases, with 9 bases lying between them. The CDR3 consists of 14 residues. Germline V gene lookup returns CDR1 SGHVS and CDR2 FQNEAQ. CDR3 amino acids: CASSFDRNSYEQYF. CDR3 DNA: TGTGCCAGCAGCTTCGACAGAAACTCCTACGAGCAGTACTTC. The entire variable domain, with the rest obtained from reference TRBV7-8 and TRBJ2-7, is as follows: GAGVSQSPRYKVAKRGQDVALRCDPISGHVSLFWYQQALGQGPEFLTYFQNEAQLDKSGLPSDRFFAERPEGSVSTLKIQRTQQEDSAVYLCASSFDRNSYEQYFGPGTRLTVT.

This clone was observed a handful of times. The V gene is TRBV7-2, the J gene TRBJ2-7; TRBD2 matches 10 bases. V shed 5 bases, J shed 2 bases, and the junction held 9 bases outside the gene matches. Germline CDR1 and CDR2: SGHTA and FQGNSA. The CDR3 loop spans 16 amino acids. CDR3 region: CASSVGLAGVPYEQYF. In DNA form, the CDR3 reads TGTGCCAGCAGCGTCGGTCTAGCGGGAGTCCCCTACGAGCAGTACTTC. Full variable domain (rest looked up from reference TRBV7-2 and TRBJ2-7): GAGVSQSPSNKVTEKGKDVELRCDPISGHTALYWYRQSLGQGLEFLIYFQGNSAPDKSGLPSDRFSAERTGGSVSTLTIQRTQQEDSAVYLCASSVGLAGVPYEQYFGPGTRLTVT.

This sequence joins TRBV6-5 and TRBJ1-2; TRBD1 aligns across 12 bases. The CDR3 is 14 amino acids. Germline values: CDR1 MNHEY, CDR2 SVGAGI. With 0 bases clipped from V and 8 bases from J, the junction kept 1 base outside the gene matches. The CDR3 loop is CASSYSGQGAGYTF. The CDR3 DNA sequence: TGTGCCAGCAGTTACTCGGGACAGGGGGCAGGCTACACCTTC.

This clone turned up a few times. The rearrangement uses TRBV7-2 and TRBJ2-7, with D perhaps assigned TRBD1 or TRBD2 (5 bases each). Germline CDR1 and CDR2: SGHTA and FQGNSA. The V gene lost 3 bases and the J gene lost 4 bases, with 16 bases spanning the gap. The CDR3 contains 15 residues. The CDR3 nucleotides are TGTGCCAGCAGCTTCCAGGCTGGGACGGCTTACGAGCAGTACTTC. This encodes CASSFQAGTAYEQYF.

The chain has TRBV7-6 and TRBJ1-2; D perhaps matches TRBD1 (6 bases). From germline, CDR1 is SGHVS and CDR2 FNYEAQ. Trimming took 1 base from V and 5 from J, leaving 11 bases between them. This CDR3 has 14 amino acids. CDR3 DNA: TGTGCCAGCAGCTTAGACCGGACAGTTTATGGCTACACCTTC. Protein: CASSLDRTVYGYTF.

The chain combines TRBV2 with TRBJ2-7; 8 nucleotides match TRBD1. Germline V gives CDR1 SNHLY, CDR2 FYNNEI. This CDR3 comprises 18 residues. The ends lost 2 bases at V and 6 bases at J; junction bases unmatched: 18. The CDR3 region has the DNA TGTGCCAGCAGTGAAAGTAGCAGCAGGACAGGGTATTACTCCGAGCAGTACTTC. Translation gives CASSESSSRTGYYSEQYF.

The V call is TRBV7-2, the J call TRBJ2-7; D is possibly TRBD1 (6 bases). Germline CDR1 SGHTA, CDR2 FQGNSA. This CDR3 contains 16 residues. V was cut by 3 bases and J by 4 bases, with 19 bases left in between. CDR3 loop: CASSFSSSAQGYEQYF. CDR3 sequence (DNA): TGTGCCAGCAGCTTTAGTAGTTCAGCCCAGGGGTACGAGCAGTACTTC. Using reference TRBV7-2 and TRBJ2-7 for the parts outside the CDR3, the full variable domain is GAGVSQSPSNKVTEKGKDVELRCDPISGHTALYWYRQSLGQGLEFLIYFQGNSAPDKSGLPSDRFSAERTGGSVSTLTIQRTQQEDSAVYLCASSFSSSAQGYEQYFGPGTRLTVT.

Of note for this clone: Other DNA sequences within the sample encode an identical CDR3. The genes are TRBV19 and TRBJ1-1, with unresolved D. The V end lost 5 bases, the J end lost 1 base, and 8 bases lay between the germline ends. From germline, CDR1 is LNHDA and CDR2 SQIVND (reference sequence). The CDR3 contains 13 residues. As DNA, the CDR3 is TGTGCCAGTAGTTTCGACCGGAACACTGAAGCTTTCTTT. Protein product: CASSFDRNTEAFF.